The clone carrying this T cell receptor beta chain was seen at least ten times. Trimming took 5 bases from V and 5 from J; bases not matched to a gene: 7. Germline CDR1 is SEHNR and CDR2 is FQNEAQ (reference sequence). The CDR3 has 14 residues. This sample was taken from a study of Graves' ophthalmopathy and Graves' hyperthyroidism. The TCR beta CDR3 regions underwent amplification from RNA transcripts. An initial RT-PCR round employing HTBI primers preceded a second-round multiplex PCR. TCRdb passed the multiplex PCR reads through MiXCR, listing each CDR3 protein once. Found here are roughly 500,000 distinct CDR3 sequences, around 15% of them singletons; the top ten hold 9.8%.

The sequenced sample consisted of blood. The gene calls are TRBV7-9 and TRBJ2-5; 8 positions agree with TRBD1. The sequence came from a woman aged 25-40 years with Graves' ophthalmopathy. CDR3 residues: CASSLDRARETQYF. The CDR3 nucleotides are TGTGCCAGCAGCCTGGACAGGGCGAGGGAGACCCAGTACTTC.